A single sample gave rise to the 7 T cell receptor beta chains below, sequenced in a study of T cell changes during pregnancy in multiple sclerosis. Here immunoSEQ multiplex PCR was the method, and the copy in TCRdb shows in-frame clones only, minus some. The sample yields 50,000 to 70,000 clones, roughly 90% seen once. Sequences were derived from peripheral blood, sampled in the second trimester of pregnancy. The source is a female donor with multiple sclerosis, enrolled in a pregnancy study.

This clone occurred once. The rearrangement uses TRBV5-4 and TRBJ2-5; 8 bases agree with TRBD1. Germline-derived CDR1 and CDR2 are SGHNT and YYREEE (reference sequence). J lost 4 bases, V lost 1 base, and 6 bases had no gene match. The CDR3 runs 15 residues. DNA of the CDR3: TGTGCCAGCAGCTTGTTTGGACAGGGCGGAGAGACCCAGTACTTC. Protein product: CASSLFGQGGETQYF.

This clone is deemed medium-sized. The V gene is TRBV5-1, the J gene TRBJ2-7; 7 nucleotides match TRBD1. The germline gives CDR1 SGHRS, CDR2 YFSETQ. The CDR3 length is 15 residues. V gave up 4 bases and J gave up 0 bases; unmatched junction bases: 7. The CDR3 DNA follows: TGCGCCAGCAGCGCCTGGGACAGCAGCTCCTACGAGCAGTACTTC. It encodes CASSAWDSSSYEQYF.

This chain connects TRBV12-5 to TRBJ1-5; D is ambiguous. V was pared by 2 bases and J by 6 bases, with 5 bases between. The CDR3 extends over 12 amino acids. Germline loops: CDR1 LGHNT, CDR2 FRNRAP. CDR3 protein: CASGLRGQPQHF. CDR3 sequence (DNA): TGTGCTAGTGGTTTGCGGGGTCAGCCCCAGCATTTT.

This sequence joins TRBV9 and TRBJ2-1; TRBD2 agrees at 8 bases. The CDR3 is 15 amino acids. Germline V gene sequence: CDR1 SGDLS, CDR2 YYNGEE. The ends lost 1 base at V and 3 bases at J; junction bases unmatched: 3. CDR3 residues: CASSVSGSGYNEQFF. Written as DNA, the CDR3 is TGTGCCAGCAGCGTAAGCGGGAGCGGCTACAATGAGCAGTTCTTC.

The rearrangement joins TRBV7-9 to TRBJ2-7; 7 bases agree with TRBD1. The CDR3 loop spans 14 amino acids. J was trimmed by 0 bases and V by 7 bases; bases with no gene match: 6. Germline CDR1 and CDR2: SEHNR and FQNEAQ (reference sequence). CDR3 nucleotide sequence: TGTGCCAGCAACCCCCGGGACAGCTCCTACGAGCAGTACTTC. It yields the protein CASNPRDSSYEQYF.

The V gene is TRBV7-2, the J gene TRBJ2-7; D not certain. The CDR3 sequence is 12 residues long. Trimming left V 5 bases short and J 0 bases short, with 5 bases between. Germline CDR1 is SGHTA and CDR2 is FQGNSA. CDR3 loop: CASSPSSYEQYF. The CDR3 region has the DNA TGTGCCAGCAGCCCGAGCTCCTACGAGCAGTACTTC.

This sequence joins TRBV7-6 and TRBJ2-3; no clear D gene. Germline values: CDR1 SGHVS, CDR2 FNYEAQ. The length of the CDR3 is 16 residues. V was clipped by 6 bases and J by 5 bases, with 21 bases between them. CDR3 DNA sequence: TGTGCCAGCAGTCCAAAAGGCGGATCAGCCAGAGATACGCAGTATTTT. Translation: CASSPKGGSARDTQYF.